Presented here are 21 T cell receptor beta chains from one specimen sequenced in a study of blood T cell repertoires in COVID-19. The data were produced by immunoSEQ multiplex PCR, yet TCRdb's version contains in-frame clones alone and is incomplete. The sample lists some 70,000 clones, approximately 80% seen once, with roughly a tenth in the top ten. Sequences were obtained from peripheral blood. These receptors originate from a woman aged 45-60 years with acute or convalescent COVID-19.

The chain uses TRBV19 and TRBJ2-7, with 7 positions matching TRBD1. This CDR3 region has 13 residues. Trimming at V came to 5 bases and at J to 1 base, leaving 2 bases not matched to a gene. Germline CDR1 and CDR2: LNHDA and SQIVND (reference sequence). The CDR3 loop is CASSLTGSYEQYF. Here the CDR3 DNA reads TGTGCCAGTAGTCTGACAGGGTCCTACGAGCAGTACTTC.

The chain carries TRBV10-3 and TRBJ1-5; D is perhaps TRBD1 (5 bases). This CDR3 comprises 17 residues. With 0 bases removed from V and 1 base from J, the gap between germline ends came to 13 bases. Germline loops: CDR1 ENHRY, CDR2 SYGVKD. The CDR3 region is CAISESVGGLSNQPQHF. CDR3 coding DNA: TGTGCCATCAGTGAGTCCGTTGGGGGGTTGAGCAATCAGCCCCAGCATTTT.

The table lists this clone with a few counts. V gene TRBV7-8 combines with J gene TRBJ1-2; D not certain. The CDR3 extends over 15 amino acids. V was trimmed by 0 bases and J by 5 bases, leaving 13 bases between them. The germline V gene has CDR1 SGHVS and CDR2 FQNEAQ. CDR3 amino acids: CASSLAQERVYGYTF. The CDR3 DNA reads TGTGCCAGCAGCTTAGCGCAGGAAAGAGTATATGGCTACACCTTC.

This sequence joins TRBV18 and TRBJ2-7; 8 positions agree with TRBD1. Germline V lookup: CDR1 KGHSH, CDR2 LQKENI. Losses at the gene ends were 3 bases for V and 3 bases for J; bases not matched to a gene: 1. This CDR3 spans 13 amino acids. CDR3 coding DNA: TGTGCCAGCTCACCGGGACAGGACTACGAGCAGTACTTC. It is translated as CASSPGQDYEQYF. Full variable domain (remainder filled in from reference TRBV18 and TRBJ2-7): NAGVMQNPRHLVRRRGQEARLRCSPMKGHSHVYWYRQLPEEGLKFMVYLQKENIIDESGMPKERFSAEFPKEGPSILRIQQVVRGDSAAYFCASSPGQDYEQYFGPGTRLTVT.

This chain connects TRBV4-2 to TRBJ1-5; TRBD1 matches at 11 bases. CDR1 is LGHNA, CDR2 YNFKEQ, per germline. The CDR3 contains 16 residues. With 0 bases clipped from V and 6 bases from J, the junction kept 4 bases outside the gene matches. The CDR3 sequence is CASSQDGGTGGQPQHF. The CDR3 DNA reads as TGTGCCAGCAGCCAAGATGGGGGGACAGGGGGTCAGCCCCAGCATTTT.

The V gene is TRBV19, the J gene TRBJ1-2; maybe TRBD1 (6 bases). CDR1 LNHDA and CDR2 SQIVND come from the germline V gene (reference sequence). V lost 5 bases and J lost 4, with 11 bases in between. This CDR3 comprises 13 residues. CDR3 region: CASSVDRLYGYTF. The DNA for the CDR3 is TGTGCCAGTAGTGTCGACAGGCTCTATGGCTACACCTTC.

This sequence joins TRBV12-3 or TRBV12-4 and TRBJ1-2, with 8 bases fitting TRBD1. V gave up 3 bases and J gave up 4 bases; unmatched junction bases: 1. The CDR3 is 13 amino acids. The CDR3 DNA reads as TGTGCCAGCAGTTTGACAGGGGTCTATGGCTACACCTTC. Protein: CASSLTGVYGYTF.

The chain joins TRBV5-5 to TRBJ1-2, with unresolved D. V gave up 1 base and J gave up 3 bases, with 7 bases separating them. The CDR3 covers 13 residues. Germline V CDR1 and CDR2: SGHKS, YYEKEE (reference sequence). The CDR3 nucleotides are TGTGCCAGCAGCTTGACACCGCACTATGGCTACACCTTC. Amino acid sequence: CASSLTPHYGYTF.

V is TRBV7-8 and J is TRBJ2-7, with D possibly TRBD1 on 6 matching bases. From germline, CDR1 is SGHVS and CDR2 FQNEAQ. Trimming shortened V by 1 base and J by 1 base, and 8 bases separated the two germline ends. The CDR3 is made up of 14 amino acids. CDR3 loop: CASSLEGGSYEQYF. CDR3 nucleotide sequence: TGTGCCAGCAGCTTAGAAGGGGGATCCTACGAGCAGTACTTC.

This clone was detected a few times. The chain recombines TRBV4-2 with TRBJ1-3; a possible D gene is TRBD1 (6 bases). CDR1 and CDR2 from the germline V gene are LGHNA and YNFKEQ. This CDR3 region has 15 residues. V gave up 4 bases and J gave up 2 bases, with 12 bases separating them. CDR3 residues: CASSPGGGPGNTIYF. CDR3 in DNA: TGTGCCAGCAGCCCCGGGGGGGGCCCTGGAAACACCATATATTTT.

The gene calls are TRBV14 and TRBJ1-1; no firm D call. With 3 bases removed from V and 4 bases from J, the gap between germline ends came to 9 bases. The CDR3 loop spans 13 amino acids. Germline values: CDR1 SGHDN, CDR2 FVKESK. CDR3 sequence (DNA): TGTGCCAGCAGCCAGGGCCTGGCCACTGAAGCTTTCTTT. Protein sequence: CASSQGLATEAFF.

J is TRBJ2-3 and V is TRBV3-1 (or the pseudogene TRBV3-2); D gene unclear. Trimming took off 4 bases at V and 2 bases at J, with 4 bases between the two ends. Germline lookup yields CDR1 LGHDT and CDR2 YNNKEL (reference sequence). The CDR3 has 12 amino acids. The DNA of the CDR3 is TGTGCCAGCAGCCGTTACACAGATACGCAGTATTTT. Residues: CASSRYTDTQYF.

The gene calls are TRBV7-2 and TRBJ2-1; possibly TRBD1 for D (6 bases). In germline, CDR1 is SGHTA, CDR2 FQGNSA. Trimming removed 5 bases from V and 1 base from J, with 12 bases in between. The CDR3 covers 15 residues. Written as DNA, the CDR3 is TGTGCCAGCAGCCTGGGACAATTTTCCTACAATGAGCAGTTCTTC. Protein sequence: CASSLGQFSYNEQFF.

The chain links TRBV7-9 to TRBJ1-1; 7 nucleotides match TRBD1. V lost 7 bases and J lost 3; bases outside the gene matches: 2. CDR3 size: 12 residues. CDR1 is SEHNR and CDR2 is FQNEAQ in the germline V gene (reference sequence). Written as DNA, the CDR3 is TGTGCCAGCACCACAGGGGACACTGAAGCTTTCTTT. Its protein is CASTTGDTEAFF. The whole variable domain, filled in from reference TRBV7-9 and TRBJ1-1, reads DTGVSQNPRHKITKRGQNVTFRCDPISEHNRLYWYRQTLGQGPEFLTYFQNEAQLEKSRLLSDRFSAERPKGSFSTLEIQRTEQGDSAMYLCASTTGDTEAFFGQGTRLTVV.

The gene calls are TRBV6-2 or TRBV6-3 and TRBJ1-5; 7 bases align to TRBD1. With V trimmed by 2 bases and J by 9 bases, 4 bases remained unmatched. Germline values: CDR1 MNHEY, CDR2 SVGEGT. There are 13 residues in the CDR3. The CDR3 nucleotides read TGTGCCAGCAGTTACATAGGGGGCGGGCCCCAGCATTTT. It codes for CASSYIGGGPQHF.

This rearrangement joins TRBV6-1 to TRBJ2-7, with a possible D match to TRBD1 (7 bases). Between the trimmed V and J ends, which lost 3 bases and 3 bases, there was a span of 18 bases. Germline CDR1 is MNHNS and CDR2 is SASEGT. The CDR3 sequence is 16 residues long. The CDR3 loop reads CASSDGGGPTLYEQYF. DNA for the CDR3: TGTGCCAGCAGTGACGGAGGGGGCCCTACCCTCTACGAGCAGTACTTC.

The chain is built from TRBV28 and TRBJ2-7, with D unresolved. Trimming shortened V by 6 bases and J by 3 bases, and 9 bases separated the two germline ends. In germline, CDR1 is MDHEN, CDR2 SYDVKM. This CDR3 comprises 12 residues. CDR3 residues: CASRPHNYEQYF. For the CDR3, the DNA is TGTGCCAGCAGGCCCCACAACTACGAGCAGTACTTC.

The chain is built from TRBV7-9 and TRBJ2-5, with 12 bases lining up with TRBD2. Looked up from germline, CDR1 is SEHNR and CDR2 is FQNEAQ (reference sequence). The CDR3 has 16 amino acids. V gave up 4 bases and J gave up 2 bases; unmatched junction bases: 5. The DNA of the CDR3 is TGTGCCAGCAGCTACTTCGGACTAGCGGGGCAAGAGACCCAGTACTTC. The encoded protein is CASSYFGLAGQETQYF.

CDR3 nucleotide sequence: TGTGCCACCAGCAGAGATCGGGTCACTAGCGGCGTGGAGACCCAGTACTTC. Translation: CATSRDRVTSGVETQYF. This chain joins TRBV15 and TRBJ2-5; 8 bases line up with TRBD2. Germline CDR1 reads LNHNV; CDR2 reads YYDKDF (reference sequence). This CDR3 region has 17 residues. Trimming removed 0 bases from V and 5 bases from J; junction bases left unmatched: 11.

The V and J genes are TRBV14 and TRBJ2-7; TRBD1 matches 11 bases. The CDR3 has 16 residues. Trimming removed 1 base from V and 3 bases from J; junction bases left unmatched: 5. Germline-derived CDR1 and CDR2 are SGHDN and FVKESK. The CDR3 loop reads CASSQGWTGGLYEQYF. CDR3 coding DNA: TGTGCCAGCAGCCAAGGCTGGACAGGGGGCCTCTACGAGCAGTACTTC. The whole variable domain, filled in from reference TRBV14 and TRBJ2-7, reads EAGVTQFPSHSVIEKGQTVTLRCDPISGHDNLYWYRRVMGKEIKFLLHFVKESKQDESGMPNNRFLAERTGGTYSTLKVQPAELEDSGVYFCASSQGWTGGLYEQYFGPGTRLTVT.

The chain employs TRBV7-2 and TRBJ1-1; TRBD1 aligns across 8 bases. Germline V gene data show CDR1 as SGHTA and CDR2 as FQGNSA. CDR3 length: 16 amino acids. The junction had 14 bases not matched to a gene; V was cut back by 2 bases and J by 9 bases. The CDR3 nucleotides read TGTGCCAGCAGCTTATCGGGGTCAGGGGGCGGCGGAAAAGCTTTCTTT. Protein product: CASSLSGSGGGGKAFF.